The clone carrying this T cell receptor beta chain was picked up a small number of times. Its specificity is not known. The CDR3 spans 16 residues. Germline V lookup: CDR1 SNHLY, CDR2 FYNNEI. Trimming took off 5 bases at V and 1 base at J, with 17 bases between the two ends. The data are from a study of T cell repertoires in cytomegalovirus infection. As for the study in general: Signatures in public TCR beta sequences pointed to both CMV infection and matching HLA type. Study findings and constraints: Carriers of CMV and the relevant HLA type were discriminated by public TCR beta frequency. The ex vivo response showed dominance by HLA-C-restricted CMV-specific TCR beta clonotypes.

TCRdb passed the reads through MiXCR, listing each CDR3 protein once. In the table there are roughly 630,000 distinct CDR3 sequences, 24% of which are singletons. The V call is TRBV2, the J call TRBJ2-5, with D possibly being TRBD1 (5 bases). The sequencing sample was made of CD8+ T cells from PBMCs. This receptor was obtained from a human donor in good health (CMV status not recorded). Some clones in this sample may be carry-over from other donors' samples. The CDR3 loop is CASSPSGRQPQETQYF. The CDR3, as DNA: TGTGCCAGCAGTCCTAGTGGCAGACAGCCCCAAGAGACCCAGTACTTC.